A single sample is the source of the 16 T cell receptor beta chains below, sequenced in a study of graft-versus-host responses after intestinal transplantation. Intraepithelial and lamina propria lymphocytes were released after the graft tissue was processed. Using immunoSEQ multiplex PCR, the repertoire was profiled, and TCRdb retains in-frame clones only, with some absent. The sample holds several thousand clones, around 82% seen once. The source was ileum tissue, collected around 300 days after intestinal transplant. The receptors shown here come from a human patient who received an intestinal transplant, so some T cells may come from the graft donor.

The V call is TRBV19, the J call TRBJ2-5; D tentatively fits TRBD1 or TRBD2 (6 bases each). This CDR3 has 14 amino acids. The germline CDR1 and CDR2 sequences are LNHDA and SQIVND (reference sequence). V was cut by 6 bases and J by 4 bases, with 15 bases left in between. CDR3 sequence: CASRSVGGGETQYF. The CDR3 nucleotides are TGTGCCAGTAGGAGTGTGGGGGGCGGAGAGACCCAGTACTTC.

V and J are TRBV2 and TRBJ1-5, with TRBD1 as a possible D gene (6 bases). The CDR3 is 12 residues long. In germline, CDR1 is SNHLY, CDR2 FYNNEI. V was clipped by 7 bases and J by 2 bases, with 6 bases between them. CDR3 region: CASNRGNQPQHF. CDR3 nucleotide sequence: TGTGCCAGCAACAGGGGCAATCAGCCCCAGCATTTT. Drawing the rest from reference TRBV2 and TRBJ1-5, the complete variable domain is EPEVTQTPSHQVTQMGQEVILRCVPISNHLYFYWYRQILGQKVEFLVSFYNNEISEKSEIFDDQFSVERPDGSNFTLKIRSTKLEDSAMYFCASNRGNQPQHFGDGTRLSIL.

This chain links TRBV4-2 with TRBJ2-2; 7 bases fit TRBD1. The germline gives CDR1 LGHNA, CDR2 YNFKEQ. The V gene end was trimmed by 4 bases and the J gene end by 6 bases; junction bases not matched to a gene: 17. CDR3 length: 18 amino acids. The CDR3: CASSRTPPQQGSPGELFF. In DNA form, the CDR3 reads TGTGCCAGCAGCCGCACGCCCCCCCAACAGGGGAGTCCCGGGGAGCTGTTTTTT.

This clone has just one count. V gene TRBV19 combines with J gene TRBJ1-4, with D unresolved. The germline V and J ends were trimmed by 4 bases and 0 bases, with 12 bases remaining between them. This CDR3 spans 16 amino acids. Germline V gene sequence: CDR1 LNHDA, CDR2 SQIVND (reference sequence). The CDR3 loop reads CASSTPWVATNEKLFF. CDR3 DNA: TGTGCCAGTAGTACCCCCTGGGTCGCAACTAATGAAAAACTGTTTTTT.

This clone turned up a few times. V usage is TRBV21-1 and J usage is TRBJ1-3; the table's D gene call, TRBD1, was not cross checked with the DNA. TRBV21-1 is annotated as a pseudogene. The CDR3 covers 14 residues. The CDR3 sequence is CASSRARSGNTIYF. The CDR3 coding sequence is TGTGCCAGCAGCAGGGCCCGCTCTGGAAACACCATATATTTT.

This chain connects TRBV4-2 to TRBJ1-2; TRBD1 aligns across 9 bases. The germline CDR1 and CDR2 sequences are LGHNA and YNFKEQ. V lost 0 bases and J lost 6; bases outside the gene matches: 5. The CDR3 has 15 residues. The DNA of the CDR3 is TGTGCCAGCAGCCAAGATCTTTGGACAGGGGATGGCTACACCTTC. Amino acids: CASSQDLWTGDGYTF.

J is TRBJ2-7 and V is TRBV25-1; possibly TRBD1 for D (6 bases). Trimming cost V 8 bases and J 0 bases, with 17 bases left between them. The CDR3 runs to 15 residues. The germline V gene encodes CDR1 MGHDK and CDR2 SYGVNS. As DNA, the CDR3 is TGTGCCAGCGGGGGTTCTGGGACACGCTCCTACGAGCAGTACTTC. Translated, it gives CASGGSGTRSYEQYF.

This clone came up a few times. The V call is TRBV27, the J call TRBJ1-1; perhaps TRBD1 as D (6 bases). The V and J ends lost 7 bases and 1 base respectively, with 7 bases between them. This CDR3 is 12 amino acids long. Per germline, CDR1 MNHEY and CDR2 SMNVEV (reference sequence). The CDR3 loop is CASTGANTEAFF. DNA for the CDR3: TGTGCCAGCACAGGGGCGAACACTGAAGCTTTCTTT.

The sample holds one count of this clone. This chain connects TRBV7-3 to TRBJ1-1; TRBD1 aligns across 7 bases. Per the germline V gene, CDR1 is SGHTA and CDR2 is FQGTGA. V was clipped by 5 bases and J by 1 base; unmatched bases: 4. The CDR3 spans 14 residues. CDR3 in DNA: TGTGCCAGCAGCCCCAGGGGGGGGAACACTGAAGCTTTCTTT. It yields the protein CASSPRGGNTEAFF.

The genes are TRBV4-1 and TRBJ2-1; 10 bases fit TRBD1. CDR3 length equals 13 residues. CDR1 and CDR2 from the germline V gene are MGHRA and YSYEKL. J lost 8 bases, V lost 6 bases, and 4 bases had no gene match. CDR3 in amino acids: CASSRDRGHEQFF. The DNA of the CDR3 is TGCGCCAGCAGTCGGGACAGGGGCCATGAGCAGTTCTTC.

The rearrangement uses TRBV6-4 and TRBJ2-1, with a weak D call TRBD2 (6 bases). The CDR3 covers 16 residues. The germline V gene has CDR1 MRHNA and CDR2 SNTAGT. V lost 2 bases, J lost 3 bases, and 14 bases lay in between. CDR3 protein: CASSDGAIGGYNEQFF. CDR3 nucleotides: TGTGCCAGCAGTGACGGGGCCATCGGGGGCTACAATGAGCAGTTCTTC.

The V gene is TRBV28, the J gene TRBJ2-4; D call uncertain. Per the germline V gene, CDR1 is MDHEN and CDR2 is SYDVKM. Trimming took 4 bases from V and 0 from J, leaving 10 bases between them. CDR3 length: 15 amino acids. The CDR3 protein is CASSSEWKAKNIQYF. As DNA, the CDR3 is TGTGCCAGCAGTTCGGAGTGGAAAGCCAAAAACATTCAGTACTTC.

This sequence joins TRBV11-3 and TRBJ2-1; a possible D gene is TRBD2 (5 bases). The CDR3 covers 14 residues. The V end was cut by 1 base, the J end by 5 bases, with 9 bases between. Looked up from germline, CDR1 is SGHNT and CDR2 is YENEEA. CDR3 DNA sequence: TGTGCCAGCAGCTTAGGCGGGTCCAACAATGAGCAGTTCTTC. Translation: CASSLGGSNNEQFF.

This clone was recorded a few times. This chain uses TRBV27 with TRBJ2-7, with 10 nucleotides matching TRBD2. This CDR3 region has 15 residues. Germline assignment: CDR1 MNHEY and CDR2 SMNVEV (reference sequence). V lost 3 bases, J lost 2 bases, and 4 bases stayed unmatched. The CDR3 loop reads CASSFVAGGTYEQYF. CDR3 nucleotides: TGTGCCAGCAGTTTTGTAGCGGGAGGAACCTACGAGCAGTACTTC.

The CDR3 nucleotides are TGTGCCAGCAGTGACTCGACAGACACCGGGGAGCTGTTTTTT. As protein: CASSDSTDTGELFF. The V and J genes are TRBV6-4 and TRBJ2-2; a possible D gene is TRBD1 (5 bases). The CDR3 covers 14 residues. V was cut by 0 bases and J by 3 bases, with 5 bases left in between. Per the germline V gene, CDR1 is MRHNA and CDR2 is SNTAGT.

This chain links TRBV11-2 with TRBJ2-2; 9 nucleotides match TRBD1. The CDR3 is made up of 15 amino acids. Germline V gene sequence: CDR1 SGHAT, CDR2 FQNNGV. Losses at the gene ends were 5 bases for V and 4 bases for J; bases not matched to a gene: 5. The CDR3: CASSVYRGRTGELFF. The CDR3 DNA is TGTGCCAGCAGCGTTTACAGGGGGCGCACCGGGGAGCTGTTTTTT.